The clone carrying this TCR beta chain was found a few times. What it binds is not known. This sample was included in a study of T cell repertoires in cytomegalovirus infection. Study summary: Selection of CMV epitopes for the study included recently identified HLA-C-restricted and well-studied HLA-B-restricted ones. Public TCR beta signatures were indicative of both CMV infection and a matching HLA type. Study results and limitations: HLA-C-restricted CMV-specific TCR beta clonotypes were dominant in the ex vivo response. Summed public TCR beta family frequency identified CMV carriers bearing the relevant HLA.

MiXCR was run by TCRdb on the reads, yielding one entry per CDR3 protein. The sample records approximately 100,000 distinct CDR3 sequences, under 45% being singletons. Germline V gene sequence: CDR1 MNHEY, CDR2 SMNVEV (reference sequence). The CDR3 is made up of 14 amino acids. V usage is TRBV27 and J usage is TRBJ1-5; weak D call: TRBD1 (6 bases). The sample here was CD8+ T cells from cultured PBMCs, taken from culture after CMV antigen stimulation. This sequence was found in a human donor in good health (CMV status not recorded). Some clones in this sample may be carry-over from other donors' samples. CDR3 coding DNA: TGTGCTACTCAGAAGGGGGGCGGCAATCAGCCCCAGCATTTT. Translation gives CATQKGGGNQPQHF.